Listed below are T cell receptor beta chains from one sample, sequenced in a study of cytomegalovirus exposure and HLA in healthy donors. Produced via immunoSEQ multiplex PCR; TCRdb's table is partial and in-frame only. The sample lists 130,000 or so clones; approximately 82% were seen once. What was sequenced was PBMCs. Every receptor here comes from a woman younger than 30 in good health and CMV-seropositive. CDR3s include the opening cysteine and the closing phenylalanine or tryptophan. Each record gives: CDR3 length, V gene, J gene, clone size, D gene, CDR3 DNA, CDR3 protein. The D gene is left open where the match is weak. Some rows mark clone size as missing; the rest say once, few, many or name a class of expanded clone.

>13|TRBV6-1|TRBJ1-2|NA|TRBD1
TGTGCCAGCAGCTCCGGACAGGGAGGGTTCTACACCTTC
CASSSGQGGFYTF
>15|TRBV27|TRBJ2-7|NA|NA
TGTGCCAGCAGTTTATCTGGGCAGGGGACGGGCGAGCAGTACTTC
CASSLSGQGTGEQYF
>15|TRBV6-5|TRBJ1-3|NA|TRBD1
TGTGCCAGCAGTCGGACAGGGCCCTTGGGAAACACCATATATTTT
CASSRTGPLGNTIYF
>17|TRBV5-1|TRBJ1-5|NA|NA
TGCGCCAGCAGCTACGGGGGAGACCCGGGCAGCAATCAGCCCCAGCATTTT
CASSYGGDPGSNQPQHF
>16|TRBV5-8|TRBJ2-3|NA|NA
TGTGCCAGCAGCTTGGTATGGGCGGGAAGCACAGATACGCAGTATTTT
CASSLVWAGSTDTQYF
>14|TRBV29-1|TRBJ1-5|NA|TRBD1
TGCAGCGCAGGACAGGGGGGTAACAATCAGCCCCAGCATTTT
CSAGQGGNNQPQHF
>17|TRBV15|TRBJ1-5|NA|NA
TGTGCCACCAGCAGAGATCGGACGGGCAGGGGCAATCAGCCCCAGCATTTT
CATSRDRTGRGNQPQHF
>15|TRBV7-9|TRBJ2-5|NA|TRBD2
TGTGCCAGCAGGACTAGCGGGGGGGTTCAAGAGACCCAGTACTTC
CASRTSGGVQETQYF
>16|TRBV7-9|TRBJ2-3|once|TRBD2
TGTGCCAGCAGCAAACTAGCGGGGGGCCTCACAGATACGCAGTATTTT
CASSKLAGGLTDTQYF
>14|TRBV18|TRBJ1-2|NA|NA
TGTGCCAGCTCTGACAGGACAGCCGGATATGGCTACACCTTC
CASSDRTAGYGYTF
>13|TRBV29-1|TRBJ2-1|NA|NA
TGCAGCGCCAGGGCCCTCGGGTACAATGAGCAGTTCTTC
CSARALGYNEQFF
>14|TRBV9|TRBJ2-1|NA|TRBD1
TGTGCCAGCAGCGCTACTACGACAGGGGATGAGCAGTTCTTC
CASSATTTGDEQFF
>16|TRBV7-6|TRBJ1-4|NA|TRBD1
TGTGCCAGCAGCTTGGAGAGGGGGCGCATTGGTGAAAAACTGTTTTTT
CASSLERGRIGEKLFF
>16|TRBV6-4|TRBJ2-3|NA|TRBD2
TGTGCCAGCAGTGACTCCGCGGGGGGGAGCACAGATACGCAGTATTTT
CASSDSAGGSTDTQYF
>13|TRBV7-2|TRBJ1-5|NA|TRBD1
TGTGCCAGCAGCCCGACAGGGGATCAGCCCCAGCATTTT
CASSPTGDQPQHF
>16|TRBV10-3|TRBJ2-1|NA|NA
TGTGCCATCAGTGAGAGCCCCACTCTAGCAACCAATGAGCAGTTCTTC
CAISESPTLATNEQFF
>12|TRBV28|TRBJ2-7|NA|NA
TGTGCCAGCAGTTTATCGTCCTACGAGCAGTACTTC
CASSLSSYEQYF
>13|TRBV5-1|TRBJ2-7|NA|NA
TGCGCCAGCAGCTCCCGGGAGAACTACGAGCAGTACTTC
CASSSRENYEQYF
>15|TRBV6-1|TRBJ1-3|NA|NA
TGTGCCAGCAGTGCCGACAGATACTCTGGAAACACCATATATTTT
CASSADRYSGNTIYF
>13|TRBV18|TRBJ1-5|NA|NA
TGTGCCAGCTCACCGCAGGGGACTCAGCCCCAGCATTTT
CASSPQGTQPQHF
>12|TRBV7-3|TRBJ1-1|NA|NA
TGTGCCAGCAGCTTATACCGAGATGAAGCTTTCTTT
CASSLYRDEAFF
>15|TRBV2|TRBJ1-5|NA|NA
TGTGCCAGCAGTGCAAGGCAGGGCGTTAGTCAGCCCCAGCATTTT
CASSARQGVSQPQHF
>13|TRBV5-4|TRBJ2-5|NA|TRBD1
TGTGCCAGCAGCCTCGACAGGGGAGAGACCCAGTACTTC
CASSLDRGETQYF